This T cell receptor (beta chain) was captured in a study of radiation and T cells in renal cell carcinoma. General study results and limits: Top tumor clonotypes rose in blood 2 weeks post-radiation, then contracted.

The time point denotes: blood 4 weeks post-SBRT, at nephrectomy. Treatment described: 15 Gy SBRT to primary tumor, nephrectomy 4 weeks later. Nephrectomy followed 15 Gy stereotactic body radiation by 4 weeks. After SBRT, blood was collected at 2 and 4 weeks, plus baseline. Clear cell pathology was present in this patient's renal cell carcinoma. Assay used: immunoSEQ multiplex PCR; TCRdb lists only in-frame clones, some missing. The sample shows 150,000 to 200,000 clones, about 87% of them seen only once. In germline, CDR1 is LGHNA, CDR2 YSLEER. Deletions cut 0 bases from V and 0 bases from J, with 5 bases between. This CDR3 contains 15 residues. This clone was picked up a small number of times. Its antigen remains unknown.

The sequencing used blood, collected from a patient whose treatment included radiotherapy and nephrectomy. This receptor was identified in a woman aged 50 to 65 with renal cell carcinoma. The chain carries TRBV4-3 and TRBJ1-4; no reliable D call. CDR3: CASSQDGATNEKLFF. CDR3 DNA: TGCGCCAGCAGCCAAGATGGTGCAACTAATGAAAAACTGTTTTTT.